What follows describes a single T cell receptor (beta chain). This record belongs to a study of blood T cells in healthy people across ages. V shed 1 base and J 0 bases; nucleotides not matched to a gene: 7. Germline lookup yields CDR1 SGHRS and CDR2 YFSETQ. The CDR3 spans 17 residues. Sample-barcoded 5' priming and a J-beta primer mix drove a second PCR of roughly 6 to 12 cycles. TCRdb called the 5' RACE reads again in MiXCR, with one record for every CDR3 protein. Of some 1,500,000 distinct CDR3 sequences listed, approximately 39% are singletons. The chain joins TRBV5-1 to TRBJ2-1; 7 nucleotides match TRBD1. Sequences were obtained from blood. The sequence was obtained from a woman aged 18-35 years in good health. The CDR3 coding sequence is TGCGCCAGCAGCTTGTCTCAGACAGGGAGCTCCTACAATGAGCAGTTCTTC. Its translation: CASSLSQTGSSYNEQFF.